The source of this T cell receptor beta chain is a study of blood T cells in healthy people across ages. General study findings and limits: A strong correlation was seen between TCR beta diversity and naive T cell percentage. Changes in expanded clonotypes were possibly confounded, as the CMV status of donors was unknown. Estimates based on one million T cells were treated as lower bounds.

For this clonotype: Antigen specificity is unknown.

Alongside a J-beta primer mix, a sample-barcoded 5' primer served in a second PCR lasting about 7 to 12 cycles. TCRdb processed the 5' RACE reads anew with MiXCR; each CDR3 protein has one entry. The table records roughly 1,300,000 distinct CDR3 sequences, approximately 63% of them present only once. CDR1 MDHEN and CDR2 SYDVKM come from the germline V gene. Trimming at V came to 9 bases and at J to 6 bases, leaving 3 bases not matched to a gene. The CDR3 loop spans 11 amino acids. What was sequenced was blood. The V gene is TRBV28, the J gene TRBJ1-2, with 8 bases matching TRBD1. The sequence derives from a man aged 18 to 30 in good health. CDR3 amino acids: CASLQGDGYTF. The CDR3 DNA follows: TGTGCCAGTTTACAGGGGGATGGCTACACCTTC.